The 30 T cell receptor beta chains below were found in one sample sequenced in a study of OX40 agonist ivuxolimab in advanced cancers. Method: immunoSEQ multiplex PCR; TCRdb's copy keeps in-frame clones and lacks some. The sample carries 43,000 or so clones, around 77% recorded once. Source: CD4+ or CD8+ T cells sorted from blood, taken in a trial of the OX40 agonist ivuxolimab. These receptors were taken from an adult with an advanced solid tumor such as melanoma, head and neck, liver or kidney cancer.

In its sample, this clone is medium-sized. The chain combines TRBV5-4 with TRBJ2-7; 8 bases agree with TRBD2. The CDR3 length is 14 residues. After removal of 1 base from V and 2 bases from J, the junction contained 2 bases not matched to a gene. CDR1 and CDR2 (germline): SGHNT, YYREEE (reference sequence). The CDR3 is CASSLTSGPYEQYF. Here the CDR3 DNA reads TGTGCCAGCAGCTTGACTAGCGGCCCCTACGAGCAGTACTTC.

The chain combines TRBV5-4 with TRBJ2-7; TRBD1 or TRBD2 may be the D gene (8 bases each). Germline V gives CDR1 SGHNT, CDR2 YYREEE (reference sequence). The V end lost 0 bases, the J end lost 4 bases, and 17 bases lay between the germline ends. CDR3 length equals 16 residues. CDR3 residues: CASSLGGGTGGYEQYF. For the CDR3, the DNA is TGTGCCAGCAGCTTGGGCGGGGGGACAGGAGGTTACGAGCAGTACTTC.

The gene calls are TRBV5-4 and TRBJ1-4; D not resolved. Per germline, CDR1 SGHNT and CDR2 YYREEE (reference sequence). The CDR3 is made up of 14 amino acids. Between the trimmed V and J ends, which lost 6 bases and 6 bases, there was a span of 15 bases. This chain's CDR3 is CASKVDLKDEKLFF. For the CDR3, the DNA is TGTGCCAGCAAAGTTGACTTAAAGGATGAAAAACTGTTTTTT.

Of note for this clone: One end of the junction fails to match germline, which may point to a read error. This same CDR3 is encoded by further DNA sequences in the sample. CDR3: CASSFAGAVYEQYF. CDR3 sequence (DNA): TGTGCCAGTAGCTTCGCGGGGGCGGTATACGAGCAGTACTTC. The gene calls are TRBV7-2 and TRBJ2-7; perhaps TRBD2 as D (7 bases). Germline-derived CDR1 and CDR2 are SGHTA and FQGNSA. The CDR3 totals 14 residues.

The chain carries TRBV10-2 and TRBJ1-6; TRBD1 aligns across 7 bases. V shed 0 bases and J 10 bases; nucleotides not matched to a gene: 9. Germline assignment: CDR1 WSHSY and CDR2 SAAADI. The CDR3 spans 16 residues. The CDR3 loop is CASSESTGWDRSPLHF. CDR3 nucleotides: TGCGCCAGCAGTGAGTCGACAGGTTGGGACAGATCACCCCTCCACTTT.

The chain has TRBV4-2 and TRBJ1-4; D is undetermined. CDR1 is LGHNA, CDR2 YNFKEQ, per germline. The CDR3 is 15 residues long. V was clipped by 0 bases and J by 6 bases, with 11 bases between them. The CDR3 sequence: CASSQDLGRHEKLFF. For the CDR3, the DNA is TGTGCCAGCAGCCAAGATCTGGGGAGGCATGAAAAACTGTTTTTT.

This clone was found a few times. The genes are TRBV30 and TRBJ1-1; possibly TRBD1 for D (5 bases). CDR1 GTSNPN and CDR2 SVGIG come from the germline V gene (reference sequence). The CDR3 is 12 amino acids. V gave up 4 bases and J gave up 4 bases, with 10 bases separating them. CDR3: CAWKRGSTEAFF. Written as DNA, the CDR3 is TGTGCCTGGAAGAGGGGTAGCACTGAAGCTTTCTTT.

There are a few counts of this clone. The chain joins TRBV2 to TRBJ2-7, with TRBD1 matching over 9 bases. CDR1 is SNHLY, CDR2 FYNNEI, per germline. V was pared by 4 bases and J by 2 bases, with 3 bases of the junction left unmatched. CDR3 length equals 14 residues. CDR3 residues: CASSVDRGAYEQYF. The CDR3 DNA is TGTGCCAGCAGTGTGGACAGGGGTGCCTACGAGCAGTACTTC.

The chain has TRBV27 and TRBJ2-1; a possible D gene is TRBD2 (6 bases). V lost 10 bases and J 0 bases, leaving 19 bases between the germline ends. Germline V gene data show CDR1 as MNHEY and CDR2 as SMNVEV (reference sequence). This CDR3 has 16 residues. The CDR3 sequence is CATKSVAGSSYNEQFF. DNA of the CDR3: TGTGCCACCAAGTCCGTAGCCGGGAGCTCCTACAATGAGCAGTTCTTC.

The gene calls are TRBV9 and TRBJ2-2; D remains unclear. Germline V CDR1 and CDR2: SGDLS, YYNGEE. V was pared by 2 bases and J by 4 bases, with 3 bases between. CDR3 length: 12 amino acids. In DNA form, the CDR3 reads TGTGCCAGCAGCGTCGGCACCGGGGAGCTGTTTTTT. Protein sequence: CASSVGTGELFF.

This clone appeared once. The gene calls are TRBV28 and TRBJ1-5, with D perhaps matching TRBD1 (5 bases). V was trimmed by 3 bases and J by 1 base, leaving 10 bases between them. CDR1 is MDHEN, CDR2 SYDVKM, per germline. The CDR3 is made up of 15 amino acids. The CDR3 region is CASSFAGLSNQPQHF. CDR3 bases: TGTGCCAGCAGTTTTGCGGGACTGAGCAATCAGCCCCAGCATTTT.

The CDR3 spells CASSSFPQWREKLFF. Here the CDR3 DNA reads TGTGCCAGCAGCTCTTTTCCTCAATGGCGTGAAAAACTGTTTTTT. The V and J genes are TRBV7-9 and TRBJ1-4; D gene uncertain. Germline V gene data show CDR1 as SEHNR and CDR2 as FQNEAQ (reference sequence). The V end lost 4 bases, the J end lost 7 bases, and 16 bases lay between the germline ends. The CDR3 is 15 residues long.

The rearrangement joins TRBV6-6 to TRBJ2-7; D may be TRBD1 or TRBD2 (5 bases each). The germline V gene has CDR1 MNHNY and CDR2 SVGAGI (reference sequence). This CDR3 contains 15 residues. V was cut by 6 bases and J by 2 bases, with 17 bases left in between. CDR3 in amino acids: CASSASGTAAYEQYF. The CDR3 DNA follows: TGTGCCAGCAGCGCTTCCGGGACGGCGGCCTACGAGCAGTACTTC.

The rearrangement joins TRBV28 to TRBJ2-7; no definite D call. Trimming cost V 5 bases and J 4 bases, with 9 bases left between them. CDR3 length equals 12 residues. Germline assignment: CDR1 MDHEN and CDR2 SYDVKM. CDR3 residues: CASSLQGYEQYF. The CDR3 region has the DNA TGTGCCAGCAGTCTCCAAGGGTACGAGCAGTACTTC.

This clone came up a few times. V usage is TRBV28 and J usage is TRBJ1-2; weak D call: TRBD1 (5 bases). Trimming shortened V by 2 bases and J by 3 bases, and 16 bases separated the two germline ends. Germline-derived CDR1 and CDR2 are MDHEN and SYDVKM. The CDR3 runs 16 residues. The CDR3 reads CASSLIQVIADYGYTF. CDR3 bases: TGTGCCAGCAGTTTAATACAGGTGATCGCTGACTATGGCTACACCTTC.

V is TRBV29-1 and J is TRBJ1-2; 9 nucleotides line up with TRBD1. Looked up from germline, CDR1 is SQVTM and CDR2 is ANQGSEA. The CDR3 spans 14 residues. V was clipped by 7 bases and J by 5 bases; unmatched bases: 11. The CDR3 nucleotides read TGCAGCGCTTACGCCTCGACAGGGGGGTATGGCTACACCTTC. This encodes CSAYASTGGYGYTF.

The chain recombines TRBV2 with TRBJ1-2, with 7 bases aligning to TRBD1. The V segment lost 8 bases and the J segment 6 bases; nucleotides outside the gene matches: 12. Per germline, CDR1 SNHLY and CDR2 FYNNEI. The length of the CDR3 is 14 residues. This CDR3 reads CASGYNDRVDGYTF. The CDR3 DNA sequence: TGTGCCAGCGGATACAACGACAGGGTAGATGGCTACACCTTC.

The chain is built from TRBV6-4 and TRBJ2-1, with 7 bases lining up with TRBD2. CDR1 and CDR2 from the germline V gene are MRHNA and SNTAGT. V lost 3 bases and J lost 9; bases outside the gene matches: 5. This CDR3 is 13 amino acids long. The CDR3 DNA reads TGTGCCAGCAGTGAATCACTAGCGAGTGAGCAGTTCTTC. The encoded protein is CASSESLASEQFF.

The CDR3, as DNA: TGTGCCAGCAGTCCCACTCGGGCCGGTCTTGTTAGCAATCAGCCCCAGCATTTT. Protein: CASSPTRAGLVSNQPQHF. This rearrangement joins TRBV2 to TRBJ1-5; D gene uncertain. The V gene's germline CDR1 is SNHLY and CDR2 FYNNEI. CDR3 length equals 18 residues. V lost 5 bases to trimming and J lost 0 bases, with 20 bases between them. Looking up the rest from reference TRBV2 and TRBJ1-5 gives the full variable domain: EPEVTQTPSHQVTQMGQEVILRCVPISNHLYFYWYRQILGQKVEFLVSFYNNEISEKSEIFDDQFSVERPDGSNFTLKIRSTKLEDSAMYFCASSPTRAGLVSNQPQHFGDGTRLSIL.

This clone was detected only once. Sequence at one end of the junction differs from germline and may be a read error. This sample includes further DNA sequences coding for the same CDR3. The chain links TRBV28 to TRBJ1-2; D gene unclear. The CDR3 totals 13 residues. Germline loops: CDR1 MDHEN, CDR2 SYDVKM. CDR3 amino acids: CASSPVRDYGYTF. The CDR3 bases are TGCGCCAGCAGTCCAGTCCGAGACTATGGCTACACCTTC.

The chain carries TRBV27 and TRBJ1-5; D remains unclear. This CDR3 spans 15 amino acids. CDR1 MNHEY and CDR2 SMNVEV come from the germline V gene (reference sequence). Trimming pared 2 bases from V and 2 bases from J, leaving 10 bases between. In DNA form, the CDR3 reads TGTGCCAGCAGTTTAGCCGGGTATGGCAATCAGCCCCAGCATTTT. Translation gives CASSLAGYGNQPQHF.

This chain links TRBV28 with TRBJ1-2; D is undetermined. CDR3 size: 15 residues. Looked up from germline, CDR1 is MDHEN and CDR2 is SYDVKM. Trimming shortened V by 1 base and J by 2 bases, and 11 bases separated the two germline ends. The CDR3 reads CASSLSEAGNYGYTF. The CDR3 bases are TGTGCCAGCAGTTTATCAGAGGCAGGCAACTATGGCTACACCTTC.

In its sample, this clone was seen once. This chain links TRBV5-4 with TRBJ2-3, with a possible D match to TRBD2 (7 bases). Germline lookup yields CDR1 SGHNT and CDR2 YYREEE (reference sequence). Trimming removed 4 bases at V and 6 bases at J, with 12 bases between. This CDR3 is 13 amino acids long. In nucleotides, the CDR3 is TGTGCCAGCAGCCCGAGGGGGGGGGATACGCAGTATTTT. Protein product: CASSPRGGDTQYF.

Here the CDR3 DNA reads TGTGCCAGCAGTTACGGACGGATCAGCACAGATACGCAGTATTTT. It encodes CASSYGRISTDTQYF. The chain has TRBV6-6 and TRBJ2-3; D gene uncertain. Germline V CDR1 and CDR2: MNHNY, SVGAGI (reference sequence). Trimming cost V 2 bases and J 0 bases, with 9 bases left between them. The CDR3 is 15 residues long.

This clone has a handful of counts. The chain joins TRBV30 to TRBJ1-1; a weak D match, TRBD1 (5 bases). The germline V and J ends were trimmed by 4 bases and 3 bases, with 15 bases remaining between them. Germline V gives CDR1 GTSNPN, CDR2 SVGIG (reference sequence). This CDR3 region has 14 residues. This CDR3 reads CAWIPPGRYTEAFF. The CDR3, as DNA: TGTGCCTGGATCCCCCCGGGGCGTTACACTGAAGCTTTCTTT.

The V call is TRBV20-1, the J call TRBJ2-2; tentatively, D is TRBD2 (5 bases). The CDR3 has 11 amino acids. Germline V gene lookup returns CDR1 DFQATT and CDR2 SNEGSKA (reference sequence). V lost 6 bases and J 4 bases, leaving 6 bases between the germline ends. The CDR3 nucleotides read TGCAGTGCGGCGGGCACCGGGGAGCTGTTTTTT. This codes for CSAAGTGELFF.

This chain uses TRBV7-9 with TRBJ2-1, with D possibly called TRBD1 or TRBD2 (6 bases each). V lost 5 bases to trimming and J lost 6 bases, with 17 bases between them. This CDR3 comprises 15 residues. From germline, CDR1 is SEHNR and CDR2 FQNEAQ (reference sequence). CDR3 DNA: TGTGCCAGCAGCCGGTTAAGGGGGGTCTTCAATGAGCAGTTCTTC. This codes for CASSRLRGVFNEQFF. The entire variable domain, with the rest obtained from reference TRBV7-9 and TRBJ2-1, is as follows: DTGVSQNPRHKITKRGQNVTFRCDPISEHNRLYWYRQTLGQGPEFLTYFQNEAQLEKSRLLSDRFSAERPKGSFSTLEIQRTEQGDSAMYLCASSRLRGVFNEQFFGPGTRLTVL.

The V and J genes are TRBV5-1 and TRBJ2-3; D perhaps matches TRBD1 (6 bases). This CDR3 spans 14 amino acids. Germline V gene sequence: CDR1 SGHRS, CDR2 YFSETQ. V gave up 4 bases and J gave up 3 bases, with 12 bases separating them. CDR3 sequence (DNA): TGCGCCAGCAGCAGAGGACAGATTACAGATACGCAGTATTTT. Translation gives CASSRGQITDTQYF.

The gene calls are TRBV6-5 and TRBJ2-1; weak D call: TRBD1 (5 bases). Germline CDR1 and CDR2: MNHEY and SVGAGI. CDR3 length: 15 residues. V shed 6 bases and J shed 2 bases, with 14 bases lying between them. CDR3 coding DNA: TGTGCCAGCAGGGCCGGGCTAGGGGCCTACAATGAGCAGTTCTTC. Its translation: CASRAGLGAYNEQFF.

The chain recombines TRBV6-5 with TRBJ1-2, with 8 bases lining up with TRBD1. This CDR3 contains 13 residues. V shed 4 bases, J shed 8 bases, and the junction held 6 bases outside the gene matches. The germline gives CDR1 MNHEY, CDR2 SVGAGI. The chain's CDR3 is CASSSRTGNGYTF. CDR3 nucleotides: TGTGCCAGCAGTTCACGGACAGGGAACGGCTACACCTTC.